This TCR beta chain was found in a study of human T cells and chemical hapten exposure. The study, taken as a whole, reports: Alopecia in the donors means their immune response may deviate from healthy people's.

Via MiXCR, TCRdb re-called the RACE reads, giving one row per CDR3 protein. This table holds some 360,000 distinct CDR3 sequences, approximately 5.1% found once. The CDR3 is made up of 15 amino acids. J lost 7 bases, V lost 4 bases, and 1 base had no gene match. Germline lookup yields CDR1 MNHEY and CDR2 SVGEGT. This clonotype was observed many times. Its specificity is not known. Documented time point: pre-sensitization, week 0. Specified treatment: therapeutic diphenylcyclopropenone sensitization with weekly scalp DPC. Whole blood that had not been fractionated was the source of extracted total RNA. V and J are TRBV6-2 or TRBV6-3 and TRBJ2-1, with 16 bases identical to TRBD2. Material: whole blood, obtained in connection with sensitization to the hapten diphenylcyclopropenone (DPC). The receptor was derived from a woman aged 50 to 60 with alopecia areata. Some clones in this sample may be carry-over from other donors' samples. As DNA, the CDR3 is TGTGCCAGCAGTTGGGGACTAGCGGGGGGGAATGAGCAGTTCTTC. Its protein product is CASSWGLAGGNEQFF.